These T cell receptor beta chains were read from a single sample in a study of blood T cells in healthy people across ages. TCRdb re-analysed the 5' RACE reads in MiXCR, keeping a single row per CDR3 protein. This sample has 1,800,000 or so distinct CDR3 sequences, with about two fifths found just once. Sequenced: blood. The source is a human donor in good health. CDR3s include the opening cysteine and the closing phenylalanine or tryptophan. The D gene is left open where the match is weak. Where a row states a size, it is once, few, many or the class of an expanded clone; other rows omit it.

j_call clone_size d_call v_call cdr3_aa cdr3_nt
TRBJ2-7 NA NA TRBV5-6 CASSVTTGAKNEQYF TGTGCCAGCAGCGTGACAACGGGGGCGAAAAACGAGCAGTACTTC
TRBJ2-1 few NA TRBV7-9 CASSQSGARSYNEQFF TGTGCCAGCAGCCAGTCAGGAGCTCGCTCCTACAATGAGCAGTTCTTC
TRBJ2-7 few NA TRBV27 CASSENPGQTYYEQYF TGTGCCAGCAGTGAGAACCCGGGACAAACATACTACGAGCAGTACTTC
TRBJ2-7 NA NA TRBV7-9 CASSLQQGLSDEQYF TGTGCCAGCAGCTTGCAGCAGGGATTATCCGACGAGCAGTACTTC
TRBJ2-1 NA NA TRBV18 CASSPPGVEEQFF TGTGCCAGCTCACCACCGGGGGTTGAAGAGCAGTTCTTC
TRBJ2-5 NA TRBD1 TRBV4-1 CASSPATGEETQYF TGCGCCAGCAGCCCAGCGACAGGGGAAGAGACCCAGTACTTC
TRBJ2-1 NA TRBD2 TRBV12-3/TRBV12-4 CAIRTSGGTEQFF TGTGCCATCAGGACTAGCGGGGGGACTGAGCAGTTCTTC
TRBJ1-1 NA NA TRBV9 CASSVERGSEAFF TGTGCCAGCAGCGTAGAAAGGGGATCTGAAGCTTTCTTT
TRBJ1-5 once NA TRBV7-2 CASSLEGTSQPQHF TGTGCCAGCAGCTTAGAGGGTACATCGCAGCCCCAGCATTTT
TRBJ1-1 NA NA TRBV20-1 CSAPDRGTEAFF TGCAGTGCTCCGGACCGGGGCACTGAAGCTTTCTTT
TRBJ2-3 NA NA TRBV5-1 CASSDFGDVSSTDTQYF TGCGCCAGCAGCGACTTCGGGGACGTTTCTAGCACAGATACGCAGTATTTT
TRBJ2-1 NA TRBD2 TRBV5-1 CASSSVGGGKYGEQFF TGCGCCAGCAGCTCGGTAGGCGGGGGAAAGTATGGTGAGCAGTTCTTC
TRBJ1-1 once NA TRBV27 CASRGGWGNTEAFF TGTGCCAGCAGGGGGGGGTGGGGGAACACTGAAGCTTTCTTT
TRBJ1-1 NA NA TRBV6-6 CASSQIMGGVVAFF TGTGCCAGCAGCCAAATTATGGGGGGCGTTGTGGCTTTCTTT
TRBJ2-3 few TRBD2 TRBV7-3 CASSKGLAGADTQYF TGTGCCAGCAGCAAGGGACTAGCGGGGGCAGATACGCAGTATTTT
TRBJ2-7 NA TRBD1 TRBV7-6 CASSRTGTGSSYEQYF TGTGCCAGCAGCAGAACCGGGACAGGGAGTTCCTACGAGCAGTACTTC
TRBJ2-7 few TRBD2 TRBV7-2 CASSSGRGAPSEQYF TGTGCCAGCAGCTCCGGGCGGGGGGCCCCCAGCGAGCAGTACTTC
TRBJ2-2 NA NA TRBV11-2 CASSLARPGELFF TGTGCCAGCAGCTTGGCCCGCCCCGGGGAGCTGTTTTTT
TRBJ1-2 few NA TRBV6-5 CASSYSLGGGYTF TGTGCCAGCAGTTACTCACTAGGGGGTGGCTACACCTTC
TRBJ2-1 NA NA TRBV4-1 CASSQFFVTGRSGEQFF TGCGCCAGCAGCCAGTTTTTCGTGACAGGGAGGTCGGGTGAGCAGTTCTTC
TRBJ2-3 few NA TRBV2 CASSDDADTQYF TGTGCCAGCAGTGATGACGCAGATACGCAGTATTTT
TRBJ1-1 few NA TRBV4-2 CASSPIWDTQKNTEAFF TGTGCCAGCAGCCCGATTTGGGACACCCAAAAGAACACTGAAGCTTTCTTT
TRBJ2-7 many NA TRBV10-3 CAITPESSYEQYF TGTGCCATCACCCCGGAGTCCTCCTACGAGCAGTACTTC
TRBJ2-1 NA NA TRBV7-3 CASSLMAGIGGSEQFF TGTGCCAGCAGCTTAATGGCAGGTATTGGTGGTAGTGAGCAGTTCTTC
TRBJ2-3 NA NA TRBV5-1 CASSSGLPSTDTQYF TGCGCCAGCAGCTCAGGGCTTCCTAGCACAGATACGCAGTATTTT
TRBJ2-1 NA NA TRBV7-2 CANSLMNEQFF TGTGCCAACAGCCTCATGAATGAGCAGTTCTTC
TRBJ2-5 few NA TRBV12-3/TRBV12-4 CASSLEMRETQYF TGTGCCAGCAGTTTGGAAATGCGGGAGACCCAGTACTTC
TRBJ1-4 NA NA TRBV30 CAWSKGVATNEKLFF TGTGCCTGGAGTAAGGGAGTTGCAACTAATGAAAAACTGTTTTTT
TRBJ2-5 NA NA TRBV9 CASSVSPYAETQYF TGTGCCAGCAGCGTTTCCCCCTATGCAGAGACCCAGTACTTC
TRBJ2-7 NA NA TRBV28 CASRDIAYEQYF TGTGCCAGCAGGGACATAGCCTACGAGCAGTACTTC
TRBJ2-1 NA NA TRBV4-3 CASSQVLVGANNEQFF TGCGCCAGCAGCCAAGTCCTAGTGGGGGCCAACAATGAGCAGTTCTTC
TRBJ1-6 NA TRBD1 TRBV7-9 CASSRGQGALSLHF TGTGCCAGCAGCCGGGGACAGGGGGCTCTCTCCCTCCACTTT
TRBJ1-6 NA NA TRBV20-1 CSAPERQGHNSPLHF TGCAGTGCTCCCGAGAGGCAGGGGCACAATTCACCCCTCCACTTT
TRBJ2-3 few TRBD1 TRBV9 CASSVEGQAPVRDTQYF TGTGCCAGCAGCGTAGAAGGACAGGCGCCCGTCAGAGATACGCAGTATTTT
TRBJ2-3 NA NA TRBV5-6 CASSWAGLEGDTQYF TGTGCCAGCAGCTGGGCTGGTCTGGAGGGGGATACGCAGTATTTT
TRBJ2-3 once NA TRBV5-1 CASGLAKLAATDTQYF TGCGCCAGCGGCTTGGCCAAGTTGGCGGCCACAGATACGCAGTATTTT
TRBJ1-1 NA NA TRBV15 CATCVSGDTEAFF TGTGCCACCTGCGTTTCCGGAGACACTGAAGCTTTCTTT
TRBJ2-3 NA NA TRBV7-2 CASSLRSRRRDSDTQYF TGTGCCAGCAGCTTAAGATCTCGCCGGAGAGATTCAGATACGCAGTATTTT
TRBJ2-5 NA TRBD1 TRBV29-1 CSAPSTRDRQYF TGCAGCGCCCCAAGTACCCGGGACAGGCAGTACTTC
TRBJ2-7 NA NA TRBV6-5 CATRLAGATYEQYF TGTGCCACCAGATTGGCAGGGGCCACGTACGAGCAGTACTTC
TRBJ2-7 few TRBD2 TRBV7-2 CASSPQWGGWDEQYF TGTGCCAGCAGCCCACAGTGGGGGGGTTGGGACGAGCAGTACTTC
TRBJ1-5 NA NA TRBV6-2/TRBV6-3 CASSYYSVGQPQHF TGTGCCAGCAGTTACTATAGTGTTGGACAGCCCCAGCATTTT
TRBJ2-3 few NA TRBV4-2 CASSQDYRGADTQYF TGTGCCAGCAGCCAAGATTATCGCGGGGCGGATACGCAGTATTTT
TRBJ1-2 few NA TRBV6-5 CASSYPGGFGYTF TGTGCCAGCAGCTACCCCGGGGGATTTGGCTACACCTTC
TRBJ2-1 NA NA TRBV29-1 CSVPTTSYNEQFF TGCAGCGTCCCGACCACCTCCTACAATGAGCAGTTCTTC
TRBJ2-3 NA TRBD1 TRBV9 CASSPRGTGDLYSTDTQYF TGTGCCAGCAGCCCCCGTGGGACAGGGGACCTTTATAGCACAGATACGCAGTATTTT
TRBJ2-5 few NA TRBV7-2 CASRNSLDSQETQYF TGTGCCAGCCGAAATTCTCTGGACAGCCAAGAGACCCAGTACTTC
TRBJ1-2 NA NA TRBV9 CASSEGGNSRGYTF TGTGCCAGCAGCGAGGGGGGCAACTCAAGGGGCTACACCTTC
TRBJ1-1 few NA TRBV6-6 CAGRKNTEAFF TGTGCCGGTAGGAAGAACACTGAAGCTTTCTTT
TRBJ2-7 few TRBD2 TRBV7-2 CASGTSGREGEQYF TGTGCCAGTGGGACTAGCGGTCGCGAAGGCGAGCAGTACTTC
TRBJ2-7 few TRBD1 TRBV7-2 CASSTDRGKAEQYF TGTGCCAGCAGCACAGACAGGGGTAAAGCCGAGCAGTACTTC